This passage covers 22 T cell receptor beta chains from one sample sequenced in a study of cytomegalovirus exposure and HLA in healthy donors. The assay was immunoSEQ multiplex PCR, and TCRdb's table has in-frame clones only and misses some. Of over 100,000 clones in the sample, nearly 90% are singletons; the top ten hold about 1.2%. Sequenced input: PBMCs. Receptors originate from a young woman in good health and CMV-seronegative.

This sequence joins TRBV5-1 and TRBJ2-2, with TRBD1 matching over 7 bases. V lost 0 bases and J lost 4; bases outside the gene matches: 6. Germline CDR1 reads SGHRS; CDR2 reads YFSETQ. The CDR3 runs 16 residues. The CDR3, as DNA: TGCGCCAGCAGCTTGGACCCGGGACAGAGCACCGGGGAGCTGTTTTTT. Translating it yields CASSLDPGQSTGELFF.

The genes are TRBV7-2 and TRBJ2-1, with 7 bases aligning to TRBD2. Germline trimming cut 5 bases from V and 0 bases from J; bases unmatched to any gene: 7. The CDR3 is 16 residues long. The V gene's germline CDR1 is SGHTA and CDR2 FQGNSA. The CDR3 reads CASSPSSGSSYNEQFF. DNA of the CDR3: TGTGCCAGCAGCCCTTCTAGCGGAAGCTCCTACAATGAGCAGTTCTTC. The full variable domain, its missing parts supplied by reference TRBV7-2 and TRBJ2-1, is GAGVSQSPSNKVTEKGKDVELRCDPISGHTALYWYRQSLGQGLEFLIYFQGNSAPDKSGLPSDRFSAERTGGSVSTLTIQRTQQEDSAVYLCASSPSSGSSYNEQFFGPGTRLTVL.

The chain employs TRBV15 and TRBJ1-4; D may be TRBD1 (5 bases). The CDR3 has 14 amino acids. V dropped 4 bases and J dropped 5 bases, with 11 bases sitting between them. CDR1 LNHNV and CDR2 YYDKDF come from the germline V gene (reference sequence). The CDR3: CATSNWGVNEKLFF. The CDR3 region has the DNA TGTGCCACCAGCAATTGGGGGGTAAATGAAAAACTGTTTTTT. Supplemented by reference TRBV15 and TRBJ1-4, the full variable domain reads DAMVIQNPRYQVTQFGKPVTLSCSQTLNHNVMYWYQQKSSQAPKLLFHYYDKDFNNEADTPDNFQSRRPNTSFCFLDIRSPGLGDTAMYLCATSNWGVNEKLFFGSGTQLSVL.

The chain uses TRBV5-1 and TRBJ1-1, with unresolved D. CDR1 and CDR2 from the germline V gene are SGHRS and YFSETQ. Deletions cut 0 bases from V and 7 bases from J, with 10 bases between. The CDR3 totals 13 residues. The DNA for the CDR3 is TGCGCCAGCAGCTTGGAGTGGGAGGGTGAAGCTTTCTTT. This translates into CASSLEWEGEAFF.

V gene TRBV7-8 combines with J gene TRBJ2-3; the match to TRBD2 covers 7 bases. The CDR3 spans 13 residues. The germline gives CDR1 SGHVS, CDR2 FQNEAQ. The trim removed 6 bases at V and 4 bases at J, leaving 4 bases unmatched. Here the CDR3 DNA reads TGTGCCAGCAGTACCGGGAGGTCAGATACGCAGTATTTT. This codes for CASSTGRSDTQYF.

The rearrangement links TRBV11-2 to TRBJ2-7; D perhaps matches TRBD1 (5 bases). The CDR3 has 17 residues. Between the trimmed V and J ends, which lost 6 bases and 2 bases, there was a span of 23 bases. Per the germline V gene, CDR1 is SGHAT and CDR2 is FQNNGV. CDR3 sequence reads: CASRESAVRGTTYEQYF. As DNA, the CDR3 is TGTGCCAGCAGAGAGTCCGCGGTAAGGGGTACCACCTACGAGCAGTACTTC.

In this sample, this clone turned up once. The chain recombines TRBV5-1 with TRBJ1-2; D remains unclear. The CDR3 is made up of 13 amino acids. V was clipped by 1 base and J by 1 base, with 5 bases between them. CDR1 SGHRS and CDR2 YFSETQ come from the germline V gene. CDR3 sequence reads: CASSLIVNYGYTF. The CDR3 nucleotides are TGCGCCAGCAGCTTGATAGTTAACTATGGCTACACCTTC.

The chain links TRBV27 to TRBJ1-2, with TRBD1 matching over 10 bases. The CDR3 consists of 15 residues. The germline V gene encodes CDR1 MNHEY and CDR2 SMNVEV (reference sequence). The V gene end was trimmed by 5 bases and the J gene end by 4 bases; junction bases not matched to a gene: 7. The CDR3 protein is CASSPDRGRIYGYTF. In DNA, the CDR3 is TGTGCCAGCAGTCCAGACAGGGGGCGAATCTATGGCTACACCTTC.

This chain links TRBV7-9 with TRBJ2-7; the match to TRBD2 covers 7 bases. Trimming cost V 5 bases and J 11 bases; bases outside gene matches: 18. The CDR3 is made up of 15 amino acids. Germline lookup yields CDR1 SEHNR and CDR2 FQNEAQ (reference sequence). The CDR3 DNA follows: TGTGCCAGCAGCCCTGGGGGTCTAGCGGAGCCCAAGGAGTACTTC. Protein product: CASSPGGLAEPKEYF. Supplemented by reference TRBV7-9 and TRBJ2-7, the full variable domain reads DTGVSQNPRHKITKRGQNVTFRCDPISEHNRLYWYRQTLGQGPEFLTYFQNEAQLEKSRLLSDRFSAERPKGSFSTLEIQRTEQGDSAMYLCASSPGGLAEPKEYFGPGTRLTVT.

Here the CDR3 DNA reads TGTGCCAGCAAACTAGCGGGAAACCAAGAGACCCAGTACTTC. Translated: CASKLAGNQETQYF. V and J are TRBV28 and TRBJ2-5, with TRBD2 matching over 10 bases. This CDR3 has 14 amino acids. Looked up from germline, CDR1 is MDHEN and CDR2 is SYDVKM. V dropped 7 bases and J dropped 0; count of bases not matched to a gene: 2.

This chain uses TRBV6-1 with TRBJ2-7; a possible D gene is TRBD2 (7 bases). Trimming removed 6 bases from V and 2 bases from J, with 14 bases in between. In germline, CDR1 is MNHNS, CDR2 SASEGT. This CDR3 is 14 amino acids long. The CDR3 region is CASREGGRTYEQYF. CDR3 DNA sequence: TGTGCCAGCAGGGAGGGGGGGAGAACCTACGAGCAGTACTTC.

The rearrangement links TRBV5-5 to TRBJ1-3, with 7 bases identical to TRBD1. V lost 4 bases, J lost 2 bases, and 3 bases stayed unmatched. Per the germline V gene, CDR1 is SGHKS and CDR2 is YYEKEE (reference sequence). CDR3 size: 14 residues. In DNA, the CDR3 is TGTGCCAGCAGCCATGGGACAGCTGGAAACACCATATATTTT. Its protein is CASSHGTAGNTIYF. The complete variable domain, with remaining parts taken from reference TRBV5-5 and TRBJ1-3, reads DAGVTQSPTHLIKTRGQQVTLRCSPISGHKSVSWYQQVLGQGPQFIFQYYEKEERGRGNFPDRFSARQFPNYSSELNVNALLLGDSALYLCASSHGTAGNTIYFGEGSWLTVV.

This chain uses TRBV4-1 with TRBJ2-7; D is perhaps TRBD1 (6 bases). The ends were cut back, 3 bases at V and 3 bases at J, with 21 bases in the middle. This CDR3 has 17 residues. Per germline, CDR1 MGHRA and CDR2 YSYEKL. The CDR3 sequence: CASSHPSGTSKSYEQYF. CDR3 nucleotides: TGCGCCAGCAGCCATCCTTCCGGGACATCGAAGAGCTACGAGCAGTACTTC.

The rearrangement links TRBV19 to TRBJ2-7, with 11 bases that match TRBD2. CDR1 and CDR2 (germline): LNHDA, SQIVND (reference sequence). CDR3 length equals 15 residues. V dropped 2 bases and J dropped 5; count of bases not matched to a gene: 5. CDR3 sequence: CASSITSGGGHEQYF. DNA for the CDR3: TGTGCCAGTAGTATAACTAGCGGGGGAGGACACGAGCAGTACTTC.

The CDR3 protein is CASSQTSGEGEQYF. DNA for the CDR3: TGTGCCAGCAGCCAGACTAGCGGGGAAGGCGAGCAGTACTTC. The chain couples TRBV7-7 to TRBJ2-7, with 11 bases matching TRBD2. CDR3 length: 14 residues. Germline lookup yields CDR1 SSHAT and CDR2 FNYEAQ (reference sequence). J gave up 6 bases and V 5 bases, and 6 bases lay outside the gene matches.

The rearrangement links TRBV5-1 to TRBJ2-2, with D maybe TRBD1 (6 bases). Germline CDR1 is SGHRS and CDR2 is YFSETQ. Trimming stripped 3 bases from V and 7 bases from J, with 16 bases between. The CDR3 extends over 15 amino acids. The CDR3 DNA follows: TGCGCCAGCAGCTACGATACAACAGGGTTCGGGGAGCTGTTTTTT. Amino acid sequence: CASSYDTTGFGELFF.

The V call is TRBV6-5, the J call TRBJ2-7; maybe TRBD1 (7 bases). CDR1 is MNHEY, CDR2 SVGAGI, per germline. The CDR3 length is 15 residues. The V end was cut by 3 bases, the J end by 4 bases, with 16 bases between. The CDR3: CASSYAGQRRYEQYF. The CDR3 nucleotides are TGTGCCAGCAGTTATGCGGGACAGAGGAGATACGAGCAGTACTTC.

This chain links TRBV7-6 with TRBJ2-7, with D possibly being TRBD1 (6 bases). Trimming removed 5 bases from V and 0 bases from J, with 11 bases in between. The CDR3 loop spans 14 amino acids. Germline CDR1 is SGHVS and CDR2 is FNYEAQ. CDR3 residues: CASSLGTNSYEQYF. For the CDR3, the DNA is TGTGCCAGCAGCCTGGGGACAAACTCCTACGAGCAGTACTTC.

The V and J genes are TRBV4-1 and TRBJ1-1; D is unclear. Trimming shortened V by 3 bases and J by 1 base, and 12 bases separated the two germline ends. Germline V gene data show CDR1 as MGHRA and CDR2 as YSYEKL. CDR3 length equals 15 residues. CDR3 loop: CASSQGRVENTEAFF. In DNA, the CDR3 is TGCGCCAGCAGCCAGGGGAGGGTGGAGAACACTGAAGCTTTCTTT.

In its sample, this clone was seen once. The CDR3 coding sequence is TGTGCCAGCAGCGACAGCAAAATCTTTTATGGCTACACCTTC. As protein: CASSDSKIFYGYTF. The chain uses TRBV9 and TRBJ1-2; D ambiguous. The CDR3 is 14 residues long. Trimming removed 3 bases from V and 5 bases from J, with 14 bases in between. The germline gives CDR1 SGDLS, CDR2 YYNGEE.

The chain has TRBV18 and TRBJ1-1; 9 positions agree with TRBD1. The germline V gene encodes CDR1 KGHSH and CDR2 LQKENI. V lost 5 bases and J lost 7; bases outside the gene matches: 11. The CDR3 is 15 residues long. CDR3 nucleotide sequence: TGTGCCAGCTCATCAGCCGGGACAGGGAAGGGTGAAGCTTTCTTT. This codes for CASSSAGTGKGEAFF.

This sequence joins TRBV19 and TRBJ1-2; D is perhaps TRBD1 (5 bases). CDR1 is LNHDA, CDR2 SQIVND, per germline (reference sequence). This CDR3 has 14 residues. V was cut by 7 bases and J by 6 bases, with 18 bases left in between. CDR3 nucleotide sequence: TGTGCCAGTATCGCAAGGCAGGGACTCCATGGCTACACCTTC. It is translated as CASIARQGLHGYTF.